The 17 T cell receptor beta chains listed next were all sequenced from one sample in a study of T cell responses to AZD1222 COVID-19 vaccine. Clones were read by immunoSEQ multiplex PCR, and TCRdb kept only the in-frame ones, dropping some. This sample yields 95,000 to 150,000 clones, of which around 85% are seen a single time; over 8% belongs to the top ten. This material consisted of peripheral blood, taken on day 0 of AZD1222 vaccination. These receptors were collected from an adult in good health.

This sequence joins TRBV28 and TRBJ1-1, with D perhaps matching TRBD1 (5 bases). Looked up from germline, CDR1 is MDHEN and CDR2 is SYDVKM. V lost 3 bases to trimming and J lost 4 bases, with 15 bases between them. This CDR3 is built from 15 residues. DNA for the CDR3: TGTGCCAGCAGTTTCGGGGGGAGCCCCATCACTGAAGCTTTCTTT. This sequence encodes CASSFGGSPITEAFF.

This rearrangement joins TRBV9 to TRBJ1-3, with D possibly TRBD1 on 6 matching bases. CDR3 length: 15 amino acids. V shed 3 bases and J shed 4 bases, with 14 bases lying between them. In germline, CDR1 is SGDLS, CDR2 YYNGEE. CDR3 amino acids: CASSAGAEAGNTIYF. CDR3 DNA: TGTGCCAGCAGCGCGGGGGCAGAGGCCGGAAACACCATATATTTT.

This clone was observed at least ten times. The chain uses TRBV3-1 (or the pseudogene TRBV3-2) and TRBJ1-1; possibly TRBD1 for D (5 bases). V was trimmed by 8 bases and J by 1 base, leaving 11 bases between them. Germline CDR1 is LGHDT and CDR2 is YNNKEL (reference sequence). The CDR3 covers 13 residues. CDR3 region: CASFGGGNTEAFF. The DNA for the CDR3 is TGTGCCAGCTTCGGGGGAGGGAACACTGAAGCTTTCTTT.

CDR3 protein: CASSQETSGGAPYNEQFF. Written as DNA, the CDR3 is TGTGCCAGCAGCCAGGAAACTAGCGGGGGGGCCCCCTACAATGAGCAGTTCTTC. The chain carries TRBV4-2 and TRBJ2-1, with 13 bases lining up with TRBD2. The germline CDR1 and CDR2 sequences are LGHNA and YNFKEQ. CDR3 length: 18 residues. The junction had 7 bases not matched to a gene; V was cut back by 3 bases and J by 2 bases.

V gene TRBV10-3 combines with J gene TRBJ1-1; 7 bases map to TRBD1. The CDR3 loop spans 15 amino acids. Germline V gives CDR1 ENHRY, CDR2 SYGVKD. The V gene end was trimmed by 6 bases and the J gene end by 2 bases; junction bases not matched to a gene: 9. Here the CDR3 DNA reads TGTGCCATCAGCCGGGGGGACAGAGCTAACACTGAAGCTTTCTTT. This codes for CAISRGDRANTEAFF.

This rearrangement joins TRBV5-4 to TRBJ2-6; 8 nucleotides agree with TRBD1. The CDR3 covers 18 residues. Per the germline V gene, CDR1 is SGHNT and CDR2 is YYREEE (reference sequence). V trimming: 0 bases; J trimming: 4 bases; junction bases outside the gene matches: 9. CDR3 in DNA: TGTGCCAGCAGCTTGGTGGGCACAGGGGGTTTGGGGGCCAACGTCCTGACTTTC. It is translated as CASSLVGTGGLGANVLTF.

This sequence joins TRBV9 and TRBJ2-5; maybe TRBD1 (6 bases). The CDR3 runs to 15 residues. V gave up 4 bases and J gave up 5 bases, with 18 bases separating them. Germline lookup yields CDR1 SGDLS and CDR2 YYNGEE. The CDR3 DNA sequence: TGTGCCAGCAGCTCAAGGGATGATCAGGGGGAGACCCAGTACTTC. It is translated as CASSSRDDQGETQYF. Supplemented by reference TRBV9 and TRBJ2-5, the full variable domain reads DSGVTQTPKHLITATGQRVTLRCSPRSGDLSVYWYQQSLDQGLQFLIQYYNGEERAKGNILERFSAQQFPDLHSELNLSSLELGDSALYFCASSSRDDQGETQYFGPGTRLLVL.

The V gene is TRBV27, the J gene TRBJ2-7, with 13 bases lining up with TRBD2. Germline lookup yields CDR1 MNHEY and CDR2 SMNVEV (reference sequence). The CDR3 spans 15 residues. Trimming took 5 bases from V and 7 from J; bases not matched to a gene: 8. The DNA for the CDR3 is TGTGCCAGCAGTCCCCGACTAGCGGGGGGTGGGGAGCAGTACTTC. Amino acids: CASSPRLAGGGEQYF.

The V gene is TRBV7-2, the J gene TRBJ2-3; 9 bases are a match to TRBD2. The CDR3 is 14 residues long. In germline, CDR1 is SGHTA, CDR2 FQGNSA. V gave up 6 bases and J gave up 1 base; unmatched junction bases: 2. CDR3 residues: CASRAGGGTDTQYF. The CDR3 nucleotides read TGTGCCAGCAGAGCGGGGGGCGGCACAGATACGCAGTATTTT.

V and J are TRBV11-1 and TRBJ1-2; weak D call: TRBD1 (5 bases). The germline V gene has CDR1 SGHAT and CDR2 FQDESV (reference sequence). The CDR3 sequence is 13 residues long. The V gene lost 1 base and the J gene lost 8 bases, with 11 bases spanning the gap. The CDR3 DNA follows: TGTGCCAGCAGCTTAGTGGCAGGGCACGGCTACACCTTC. Encoded protein: CASSLVAGHGYTF.

V usage is TRBV12-3 or TRBV12-4 and J usage is TRBJ1-2, with a weak D call TRBD1 (6 bases). The CDR3 spans 13 residues. The V end lost 6 bases, the J end lost 8 bases, and 16 bases lay between the germline ends. The CDR3 region is CASSSPGHSGYTF. Written as DNA, the CDR3 is TGTGCCAGCAGCTCTCCGGGACACTCGGGCTACACCTTC.

This chain connects TRBV18 to TRBJ1-1; TRBD1 agrees at 9 bases. This CDR3 has 13 residues. The J segment lost 3 bases and the V segment lost 6 bases, leaving 2 bases of the junction unmatched. Germline CDR1 is KGHSH and CDR2 is LQKENI. The CDR3 sequence: CASSRTGDTEAFF. The CDR3 nucleotides are TGTGCCAGCTCCCGGACAGGGGACACTGAAGCTTTCTTT.

The chain recombines TRBV18 with TRBJ2-7, with 9 bases lining up with TRBD2. The CDR3 spans 15 residues. V dropped 3 bases and J dropped 7; count of bases not matched to a gene: 10. Germline values: CDR1 KGHSH, CDR2 LQKENI. The CDR3 bases are TGTGCCAGCTCACCGCTAGCGGGGAAAGTACAAGAGCAGTACTTC. This sequence encodes CASSPLAGKVQEQYF.

The chain joins TRBV23-1 to TRBJ2-3, with TRBD1 matching over 7 bases. TRBV23-1 is given ORF status, its function remaining uncertain. CDR3 length: 15 amino acids. Germline trimming cut 3 bases from V and 0 bases from J; bases unmatched to any gene: 3. The CDR3 region is CASSHGTVSTDTQYF. As DNA, the CDR3 is TGCGCCAGCAGTCATGGGACAGTGAGCACAGATACGCAGTATTTT.

The rearrangement uses TRBV7-9 and TRBJ2-2, with D hard to call. The germline V and J ends were trimmed by 5 bases and 7 bases, with 14 bases remaining between them. From germline, CDR1 is SEHNR and CDR2 FQNEAQ (reference sequence). This CDR3 has 14 amino acids. The CDR3 is CASSQKERGGELFF. The CDR3, as DNA: TGTGCCAGCAGCCAAAAAGAAAGAGGCGGGGAGCTGTTTTTT. Based on the CDR3 plus reference TRBV7-9 and TRBJ2-2, the full variable domain is DTGVSQNPRHKITKRGQNVTFRCDPISEHNRLYWYRQTLGQGPEFLTYFQNEAQLEKSRLLSDRFSAERPKGSFSTLEIQRTEQGDSAMYLCASSQKERGGELFFGEGSRLTVL.

The chain has TRBV19 and TRBJ2-1; no clear D gene. The CDR3 is 13 residues long. Per the germline V gene, CDR1 is LNHDA and CDR2 is SQIVND (reference sequence). With 4 bases removed from V and 2 bases from J, the gap between germline ends came to 6 bases. The CDR3 DNA follows: TGTGCCAGTAGTACGCGGACCTACAATGAGCAGTTCTTC. Protein product: CASSTRTYNEQFF.

This chain joins TRBV5-1 and TRBJ2-1; 15 positions match TRBD2. The CDR3 sequence is 18 residues long. Trimming at V came to 4 bases and at J to 3 bases, leaving 8 bases not matched to a gene. Germline V gene sequence: CDR1 SGHRS, CDR2 YFSETQ. As DNA, the CDR3 is TGCGCCAGCAGCCTCCTCGGACTAGCGGGAGGGCTCTACAATGAGCAGTTCTTC. Amino acid sequence: CASSLLGLAGGLYNEQFF.